This is a list of T cell receptor beta chains from one sample in a study of technical replicates of blood from several donors. Clones were read by immunoSEQ multiplex PCR, and TCRdb kept only the in-frame ones, dropping some. The data hold tens of thousands of clones, with 85% to 95% observed a single time. Sequences were obtained from T cells isolated from PBMCs. The receptors originated from a human donor in good health. Each CDR3 is given with its conserved first and last residue. D genes are given only for firm matches. Rows may omit the clone size; those that give it use once, few, many or a size class.

V gene	J gene	D gene	clone size	CDR3 DNA	CDR3 protein
TRBV9	TRBJ1-1	.	.	TGTGCCAGCAGCGGGACACTCACTGAAGCTTTCTTT	CASSGTLTEAFF
TRBV5-1	TRBJ2-4	.	.	TGCGCCAGCAGCCTCCAGACCCCGGTGGGCGACATTCAGTACTTC	CASSLQTPVGDIQYF
TRBV5-1	TRBJ2-3	.	.	TGCGCCAGCAGCTTGGACGGGGGGCGAAGCACAGATACGCAGTATTTT	CASSLDGGRSTDTQYF
TRBV5-1	TRBJ2-7	.	.	TGCGCCAGCAGCCAGGTAACAGGCTCCTACGAGCAGTACTTC	CASSQVTGSYEQYF
TRBV5-1	TRBJ2-3	.	.	TGCGCCAGCAGTTCCTCTCCGGATACGCAGTATTTT	CASSSSPDTQYF
TRBV9	TRBJ2-3	.	.	TGTGCCAGCAGTGCGGAGGGGGCCACAGATACGCAGTATTTT	CASSAEGATDTQYF
TRBV4-1	TRBJ2-2	.	.	TGCGCCAGCAGCCAAGATCAGTATGGGGAGCTGTTTTTT	CASSQDQYGELFF
TRBV6-6	TRBJ1-2	.	.	TGTGCCAGCAGTTACTCGAGGGACTTTTATGGCTACACCTTC	CASSYSRDFYGYTF
TRBV7-9	TRBJ2-1	.	.	TGTGCCAGCAGCTTAGAGGGTGAGTGGAGCGGACGATCCTACAATGAGCAGTTCTTC	CASSLEGEWSGRSYNEQFF
TRBV27	TRBJ1-1	.	.	TGTGCCAGCATTAACCGGGGGGCTAAGACTGAAGCTTTCTTT	CASINRGAKTEAFF
TRBV6-5	TRBJ2-1	.	.	TGTGCCAGCAGCCCAGGGGAAAATGAGCAGTTCTTC	CASSPGENEQFF
TRBV5-5	TRBJ2-7	TRBD2	.	TGTGCCAGCAGCTTGGCAAATTGGTACGGGACTAGTATGGACGAGCAGTACTTC	CASSLANWYGTSMDEQYF
TRBV25-1	TRBJ2-5	.	.	TGTGCCAGCAATCCCGGCGGGGAGACCCAGTACTTC	CASNPGGETQYF
TRBV19	TRBJ2-2	TRBD1	.	TGTGCCAGTCATCGGGACAGGGATACCGGGGAGCTGTTTTTT	CASHRDRDTGELFF
TRBV15	TRBJ2-1	.	.	TGTGCCACCAGCAGAGGACGGGGTAATGAGCAGTTCTTC	CATSRGRGNEQFF
TRBV18	TRBJ2-3	.	once	TGTGCCAGCTCACCGACAGCTTCTAGCACAGATACGCAGTATTTT	CASSPTASSTDTQYF
TRBV2	TRBJ2-3	.	once	TGTGCCAGCAGTCAGACGGCCAGACTGGTCACAGATACGCAGTATTTT	CASSQTARLVTDTQYF
TRBV29-1	TRBJ2-3	TRBD1	.	TGCAGCGCCTTAACCCGGGACAGGTGGACAGATACGCAGTATTTT	CSALTRDRWTDTQYF
TRBV19	TRBJ2-7	TRBD1	.	TGTGCCAGTAGTATCCGGGACAGATACGAGCAGTACTTC	CASSIRDRYEQYF
TRBV11-2	TRBJ2-2	TRBD1	.	TGTGCCAGCAGCGGTCGACAGGGGGTGACCGGGGAGCTGTTTTTT	CASSGRQGVTGELFF
TRBV11-2	TRBJ2-7	.	.	TGTGCCAGCAGCCCCCCCGGGTTTCGCTCCTACGAGCAGTACTTC	CASSPPGFRSYEQYF
TRBV19	TRBJ1-1	TRBD1	.	TGTGCCAGTAGTGGGACAGCTAACACTGAAGCTTTCTTT	CASSGTANTEAFF
TRBV7-3	TRBJ2-1	TRBD2	.	TGTGCCAGCAGCTTAGCGACCGGGACTAGCAGTGAGCAGTTCTTC	CASSLATGTSSEQFF